This T cell receptor beta chain was sequenced in a study of T cell responses to AZD1222 COVID-19 vaccine listed by TCRdb under 2021. In terms of the full investigation: TCR sequencing was performed for roughly 250 trial participants, of whom about 200 were given two doses of AZD1222 and around 26 were given two doses of MenACWY control vaccine. Trial participants were enrolled by age into 18-55, 56-69 and 70-plus year subgroups, with around 140, 26 and 57 TCR-sequenced participants respectively.

Germline trimming: 7 bases from V, 4 bases from J; junction bases outside gene matches: 8. The germline V gene (reference sequence) gives CDR1 as LNHDA and CDR2 as SQIVND. The CDR3 has 15 amino acids, counting the end cysteine and phenylalanine. Only the CDR3 portion is preserved as DNA: 45 bases, with reading frame beginning at the first base. General findings and caveats noted by the study authors: The whole spike protein was spanned by vaccine-associated CD4 TCRs, and dominant responses were seen in regions 160-218 and 743-854. In the small 56-69-year group, the increase in depth fell short of significance, most likely because of low power. Participants were mostly white British and included more females than males, and it was suggested by the authors that clonal diversity may have been underestimated. Only five to seven AZD1222 recipients were SARS-CoV-2 seropositive at baseline, limiting conclusions about previously exposed vaccinees. After two AZD1222 doses, spike-specific TCR breadth and depth were significantly higher than at day 0 and than in MenACWY recipients. Reportedly, almost half of the unique spike-specific TCRs recognized epitopes lying outside the regions that are mutated in the B.1.351 and B.1.1.7 variants. Because no day 14 peak-response samples were available, repertoires were characterized only after the peak T cell response.

Explained via the paper, the time point label denotes: about 28 days (+/-7) after the second vaccine dose. AZD1222 recipients whose second dose came at about 4 weeks and those whose second dose came at about 12 weeks were combined into one group, since spike-specific TCR depth and breadth did not differ between the two schedules. The vaccinee samples were drawn from two UK trials, COV001 and COV002, one of which was a single-blind randomized controlled phase 2/3 trial testing AZD1222 (ChAdOx1 nCoV-19) in healthy adults. For TCRbeta chain sequencing, PBMC samples were collected from trial participants at day 0 and at day 28 after the second dose. Points on this clone: It has no known antigen specificity. Base qualities are not provided; no much larger clone lies one nucleotide away.

The CDR3 regions of human TCRbeta chains were subjected to immunosequencing. As for how the authors treated the data: Repertoire TCRs were checked for matches against a reference library of SARS-CoV-2-specific TCRs that had been generated using the MIRA antigen-specificity platform. Breadth was defined as the fraction of unique TCRs that were SARS-CoV-2-associated, and depth was defined as the fraction of total T cells that were SARS-CoV-2-associated. Each spike-specific TCR was assigned to its reactive spike region and to a CD4 or CD8 class using the MIRA data. Log10-transformed breadth and depth values were compared by one-way ANOVA with Sidak's multiple comparisons tests. TCRdb took this table from immuneACCESS and kept in-frame rearrangements with V and J called. Such tables lack part of the clones; where checked against another copy, unresolved V genes explain under half of the gap, and the rest is unexplained. V and J calls and clone size are given by that table; D and trimming were obtained from the DNA. The sample records about 150,000 clones, around nine tenths of which are singletons. The top ten constitute 1.5% of the sample.

This clonotype originated in an adult who received the AZD1222 COVID-19 vaccine. The specimen was peripheral blood, collected 28 days after the second AZD1222 dose. Recombination connected TRBV19 to TRBJ2-1; TRBD1 matches 9 bases in the middle. The CDR3 amino acid sequence is: CASTARQGVYNEQFF. The nucleotide sequence is given as TGTGCCAGTACCGCCCGACAGGGGGTTTACAATGAGCAGTTCTTC.